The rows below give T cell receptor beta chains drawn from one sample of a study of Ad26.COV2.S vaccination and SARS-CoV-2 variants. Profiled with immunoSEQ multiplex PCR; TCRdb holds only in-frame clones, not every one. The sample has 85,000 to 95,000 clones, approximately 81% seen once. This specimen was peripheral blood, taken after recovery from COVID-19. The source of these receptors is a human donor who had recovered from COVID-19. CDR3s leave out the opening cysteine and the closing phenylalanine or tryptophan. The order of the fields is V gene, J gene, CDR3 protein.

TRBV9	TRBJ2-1	ASSVVGTGYYNEQF
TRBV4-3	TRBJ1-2	ASSQGQGVAGYT
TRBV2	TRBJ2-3	ASSDWADTQY
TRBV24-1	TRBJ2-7	ATSGGISYEQY
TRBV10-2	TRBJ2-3	ASSERGEYTDTQY
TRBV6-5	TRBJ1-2	ASSYSPLEGRDGYT
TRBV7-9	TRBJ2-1	ASSLGTENEQF
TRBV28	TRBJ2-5	ASRASGQGARETQY
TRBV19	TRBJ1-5	ASSYLSAVRDHSNQPQH
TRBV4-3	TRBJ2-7	ASSQGVRGGIYEQY
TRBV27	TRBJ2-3	ASSLMRGGFTDTQY
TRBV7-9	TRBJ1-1	ASSPGRGTGDTEAF
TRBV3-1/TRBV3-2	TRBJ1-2	ASSQGDYGYT
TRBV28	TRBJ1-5	ASSLSAGPNQPQH